Given below is one T cell receptor beta chain in context. Its antigen is undetermined. This sample stems from a study of regulatory T cells in long-lasting Graves disease. Background on the study: Persistent cases took antithyroid drugs over 5 years and stayed TSH receptor antibody positive.

General study points: Patients with persistent Graves' had lower TCR diversity than newly diagnosed patients. Preferential use of TRBV28, TRBJ1-2 and TRBJ2-5 was seen in persistent disease. Public clonotype sharing was higher in persistent than newly diagnosed patients.

Time point specified: persistent/refractory GD, antithyroid drugs over 5 years with positive TRAb. Researchers made the TCR library from RNA that was extracted from PBMCs. CDR3-region Arm-PCR and iRepertoire HTBI primers produced the TCR beta libraries. TCRdb analysed the multiplex PCR reads with MiXCR anew, one entry per CDR3 protein. The repertoire holds over 300,000 distinct CDR3 sequences, with about 20% as singletons. The CDR3 consists of 12 residues. Germline V CDR1 and CDR2: KGHSH, LQKENI. V was cut by 5 bases and J by 2 bases, with 7 bases left in between. Sequences were derived from peripheral blood mononuclear cells (PBMCs), sampled when the disease was refractory, from a patient treated with antithyroid drugs. The receptor was derived from a female donor with Graves disease. The gene calls are TRBV18 and TRBJ2-7; D uncertain. The CDR3 loop is CASSSNAYEQYF. The CDR3 region has the DNA TGTGCCAGCTCATCTAATGCCTACGAGCAGTACTTC.